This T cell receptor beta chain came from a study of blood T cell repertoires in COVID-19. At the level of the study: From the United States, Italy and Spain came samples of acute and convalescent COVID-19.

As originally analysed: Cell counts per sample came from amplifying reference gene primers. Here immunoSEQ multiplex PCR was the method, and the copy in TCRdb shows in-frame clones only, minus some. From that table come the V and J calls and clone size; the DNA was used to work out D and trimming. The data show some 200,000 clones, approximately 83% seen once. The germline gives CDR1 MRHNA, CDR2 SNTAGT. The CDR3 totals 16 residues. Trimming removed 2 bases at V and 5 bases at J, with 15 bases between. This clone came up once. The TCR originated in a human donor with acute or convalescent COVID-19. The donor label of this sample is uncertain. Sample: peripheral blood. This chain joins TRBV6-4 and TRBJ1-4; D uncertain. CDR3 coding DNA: TGTGCCAGCAGTGACGAAAACGACAAGTTAAATGAAAAACTGTTTTTT. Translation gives CASSDENDKLNEKLFF.